These 9 T cell receptor beta chains were all obtained from the same sample, sequenced in a study of T cell changes during pregnancy in multiple sclerosis. Assay: immunoSEQ multiplex PCR; the TCRdb copy retains only in-frame clones and omits some. Counted here are more than 55,000 clones, 92% occurring once; the ten biggest clones make up around 0.85%. Sequencing used peripheral blood, obtained in the first trimester of pregnancy. The receptors derive from a female donor with multiple sclerosis, enrolled in a pregnancy study.

The V call is TRBV19, the J call TRBJ2-1, with 7 bases aligning to TRBD1. Trimming took 3 bases from V and 10 from J; bases not matched to a gene: 12. The CDR3 is 15 residues long. Germline CDR1 is LNHDA and CDR2 is SQIVND (reference sequence). CDR3 amino acids: CASSIVLGGLREQFF. CDR3 nucleotides: TGTGCCAGTAGTATTGTATTAGGGGGCCTCAGGGAGCAGTTCTTC.

The chain uses TRBV7-9 and TRBJ2-3; possible D gene TRBD2, 7 bases. Between the trimmed V and J ends, which lost 5 bases and 5 bases, there was a span of 17 bases. The CDR3 length is 15 residues. From germline, CDR1 is SEHNR and CDR2 FQNEAQ (reference sequence). This chain's CDR3 is CASSLEGGGGDTQYF. CDR3 DNA: TGTGCCAGCAGCCTCGAGGGCGGGGGCGGAGATACGCAGTATTTT.

The CDR3 DNA sequence: TGTGCCAGCAGTTTATCGCAGTCCTCCTATAATTCACCCCTCCACTTT. Its protein is CASSLSQSSYNSPLHF. The genes are TRBV27 and TRBJ1-6; D ambiguous. This CDR3 region has 16 residues. Germline-derived CDR1 and CDR2 are MNHEY and SMNVEV (reference sequence). V was shortened by 0 bases and J by 0 bases, with 6 bases between the two germline ends.

The rearrangement uses TRBV2 and TRBJ2-7, with TRBD2 matching 8 bases. Per the germline V gene, CDR1 is SNHLY and CDR2 is FYNNEI. The CDR3 consists of 14 residues. V lost 6 bases to trimming and J lost 1 base; unmatched junction nucleotides: 5. DNA for the CDR3: TGTGCCAGCAGGACCGGGGGGGGGTCCTACGAGCAGTACTTC. This encodes CASRTGGGSYEQYF.

The chain carries TRBV7-9 and TRBJ2-7; 9 nucleotides line up with TRBD1. V lost 5 bases and J lost 3; bases outside the gene matches: 8. Germline V lookup: CDR1 SEHNR, CDR2 FQNEAQ (reference sequence). The CDR3 loop spans 15 amino acids. CDR3 protein: CASSGDRAAVYEQYF. In nucleotides, the CDR3 is TGTGCCAGCAGCGGGGACAGGGCAGCGGTCTACGAGCAGTACTTC.

The J gene is TRBJ1-2, the V gene TRBV7-3; D remains ambiguous. The CDR3 has 17 amino acids. Germline V gene lookup returns CDR1 SGHTA and CDR2 FQGTGA. V lost 0 bases, J lost 2 bases, and 16 bases lay in between. CDR3 sequence: CASSLTGIREGNYGYTF. The CDR3 DNA reads TGTGCCAGCAGCTTAACGGGGATCCGCGAGGGAAACTATGGCTACACCTTC.

The chain uses TRBV5-4 and TRBJ2-2, with a tentative D call TRBD1 (6 bases). Germline V CDR1 and CDR2: SGHNT, YYREEE (reference sequence). V shed 2 bases and J shed 6 bases, with 11 bases lying between them. The CDR3 runs to 14 residues. The CDR3 DNA sequence: TGTGCCAGCAGCTTAGGCAGGGGTTCCGGGGAGCTGTTTTTT. It is translated as CASSLGRGSGELFF.

V is TRBV19 and J is TRBJ1-6, with D possibly being TRBD1 (6 bases). CDR1 is LNHDA and CDR2 is SQIVND in the germline V gene (reference sequence). This CDR3 region has 16 residues. Trimming removed 1 base from V and 6 bases from J, with 13 bases in between. CDR3 in DNA: TGTGCCAGTAGTATAGGGGCGAGACAGGTTAATTCACCCCTCCACTTT. Protein sequence: CASSIGARQVNSPLHF.

The chain is built from TRBV14 and TRBJ1-6; unclear D gene. Germline CDR1 reads SGHDN; CDR2 reads FVKESK. This CDR3 has 17 residues. The ends were cut back, 6 bases at V and 5 bases at J, with 20 bases in the middle. The CDR3 region has the DNA TGTGCCAGCAGACCTGCGGGGAGGGTAGGCCATAATTCACCCCTCCACTTT. Translating gives CASRPAGRVGHNSPLHF.